Listed below are T cell receptor beta chains from one sample, sequenced in a study of blood T cell repertoires in COVID-19. The data were produced by immunoSEQ multiplex PCR, yet TCRdb's version contains in-frame clones alone and is incomplete. The table shows around 250,000 clones, with 91% occurring only once. The source material was PBMCs or T cells enriched from blood (not recorded which). The receptors come from a human donor in a cohort exposed to, infected with or recovered from COVID-19 (not recorded which). The donor label of this sample is uncertain. Each CDR3 is given without its conserved first and last residue. Rows give clone size only sometimes, using once, few, many, or a class for an expanded clone.

TRBV27	TRBJ1-2	NA	ASSSSTGESGYT
TRBV6-1	TRBJ2-6	NA	ASSESWASGANVLT
TRBV6-5	TRBJ2-1	NA	ASSYGLAGGRDEQF
TRBV10-2	TRBJ1-6	NA	ASSATGQGNSPLH
TRBV27	TRBJ2-1	NA	ASSQDRGEQF
TRBV5-4	TRBJ2-5	NA	ASSLKHTQETQY
TRBV5-1	TRBJ2-6	few	ASSQAGSGANVLT
TRBV6-5	TRBJ2-2	NA	ASSYQGGGTGELF
TRBV9	TRBJ2-5	once	ASSVGQGAVETQY
TRBV4-1	TRBJ2-5	NA	ASSQVDMGLLRQETQY
TRBV19	TRBJ2-3	NA	ASETSGGRSDTQY
TRBV7-9	TRBJ1-2	NA	AGRGTGTTNYGYT
TRBV14	TRBJ2-5	NA	ASSQTRGPQTQY
TRBV30	TRBJ1-2	NA	AWSVRLRGGYT
TRBV9	TRBJ1-4	once	ASSVGQGAREKLF
TRBV3-1/TRBV3-2	TRBJ1-6	NA	ASSQAGTGTSAPLH
TRBV9	TRBJ1-3	NA	ASSGQEISGNTIY
TRBV4-3	TRBJ2-2	once	ASSQSARDRVTGELF
TRBV4-1	TRBJ1-6	NA	ASSGGQVGSPLH
TRBV19	TRBJ1-1	NA	ASSMSTEAF
TRBV7-9	TRBJ2-7	NA	ASIPQGREPSEQY
TRBV2	TRBJ1-1	NA	ASIPLRGTEAF
TRBV28	TRBJ2-1	NA	ASSPSGPSYNEQF
TRBV5-1	TRBJ2-3	NA	ASSFGLAGGPGDTQY
TRBV6-5	TRBJ1-6	NA	ASSYSLANNSPLH
TRBV7-2	TRBJ2-1	NA	ASSLATEYNEQF
TRBV11-2	TRBJ2-2	NA	ASSPGKGGGRPGELF
TRBV29-1	TRBJ1-2	NA	SVRQIYGYT
TRBV4-1	TRBJ1-6	NA	ASSQVGQGGNSPLH
TRBV30	TRBJ2-1	NA	AWSLIAGASSYNEQF
TRBV12-5	TRBJ2-1	NA	ASGFHTPSGGINEQF
TRBV10-3	TRBJ1-2	NA	AISAGQTNYGYT
TRBV30	TRBJ2-3	NA	AWSGGSGGSTDTQY
TRBV5-1	TRBJ2-7	NA	ASSLEGQGAREQY
TRBV4-1	TRBJ2-5	NA	ASSRSGGQETQY
TRBV5-1	TRBJ2-1	NA	ASSLDTLGNEQF
TRBV7-2	TRBJ2-4	NA	ASSLDRVKNIQY
TRBV2	TRBJ1-2	NA	ASRGQGLHYGYT
TRBV11-2	TRBJ2-3	NA	ASSSRTHVDTDTQY
TRBV18	TRBJ2-7	once	ASSPNSDPYEQY
TRBV21-1	TRBJ1-3	NA	ASSKVLATGNTIY
TRBV9	TRBJ2-1	NA	ASSVRLGQGSNEQF
TRBV21-1	TRBJ1-3	few	ASSRLNSGNTIY
TRBV7-9	TRBJ1-3	NA	ASSLNRQSSGNTIY
TRBV9	TRBJ2-3	once	ASSVGVSGGADTQY
TRBV7-9	TRBJ2-7	NA	ASSSNQGVIYEQY
TRBV7-9	TRBJ1-1	NA	ASSLVVGPTEAF
TRBV2	TRBJ1-2	NA	ASSESRRDRGHGYT
TRBV5-6	TRBJ1-3	NA	ASSRSDWPSGNTIY
TRBV3-1/TRBV3-2	TRBJ2-7	NA	ASSPTSGSSYEQY
TRBV4-3	TRBJ1-2	NA	ASSPGRGLYGYT
TRBV24-1	TRBJ2-3	NA	ATSDRDTQY
TRBV3-1/TRBV3-2	TRBJ1-2	once	ASSHRTGEGYT
TRBV11-2	TRBJ2-5	NA	ASSPLTSGGEETQY
TRBV10-3	TRBJ1-6	NA	AISEMAARGRSPLH